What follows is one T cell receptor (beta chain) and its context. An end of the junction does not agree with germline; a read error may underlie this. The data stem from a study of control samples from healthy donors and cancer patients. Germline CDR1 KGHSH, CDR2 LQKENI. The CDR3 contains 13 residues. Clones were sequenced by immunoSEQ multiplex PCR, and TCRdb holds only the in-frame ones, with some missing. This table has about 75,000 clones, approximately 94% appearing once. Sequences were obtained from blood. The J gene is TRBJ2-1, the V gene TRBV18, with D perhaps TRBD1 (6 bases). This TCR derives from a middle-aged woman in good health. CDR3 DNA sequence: TGTGCCAGCTCTCCACCAGGGGACAATGAGCAGTTCTTC. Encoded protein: CASSPPGDNEQFF. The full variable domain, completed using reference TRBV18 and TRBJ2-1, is NAGVMQNPRHLVRRRGQEARLRCSPMKGHSHVYWYRQLPEEGLKFMVYLQKENIIDESGMPKERFSAEFPKEGPSILRIQQVVRGDSAAYFCASSPPGDNEQFFGPGTRLTVL.